This T cell receptor (beta chain) was observed in a study of T cells after yellow fever vaccination. As for the study in general: SMART-Seq v4 Ultra Low Input prepared libraries from low-cell fractions. Study results and limitations: Subsequent to the booster, the majority of primary-vaccination clones reappeared (96% CD4, approximately 90% CD8).

This CDR3 region has 13 residues. Trimming removed 1 base from V and 4 bases from J, with 7 bases in between. Germline CDR1 is MNHEY and CDR2 is SMNVEV (reference sequence). This clonotype was counted ten times or more. Production of TCR cDNA was by 5'RACE template switching, which also added a universal primer site and UMIs. TCRdb recomputed calls from the 5' RACE reads with MiXCR, one row per CDR3 protein. Among about 45,000 distinct CDR3 sequences listed, about 7% were seen once. The sequence derives from a man aged 25 to 45 who received the YFV17D yellow fever vaccine. The input for sequencing was CD8+ T cells not binding an NS4B(214-222) dextramer, sorted from PBMCs, taken 45 days after the yellow fever booster vaccination. The V call is TRBV27, the J call TRBJ2-5; maybe TRBD2 (5 bases). CDR3 protein: CASSLWSGETQYF. In nucleotides, the CDR3 is TGTGCCAGCAGTTTATGGAGCGGAGAGACCCAGTACTTC.